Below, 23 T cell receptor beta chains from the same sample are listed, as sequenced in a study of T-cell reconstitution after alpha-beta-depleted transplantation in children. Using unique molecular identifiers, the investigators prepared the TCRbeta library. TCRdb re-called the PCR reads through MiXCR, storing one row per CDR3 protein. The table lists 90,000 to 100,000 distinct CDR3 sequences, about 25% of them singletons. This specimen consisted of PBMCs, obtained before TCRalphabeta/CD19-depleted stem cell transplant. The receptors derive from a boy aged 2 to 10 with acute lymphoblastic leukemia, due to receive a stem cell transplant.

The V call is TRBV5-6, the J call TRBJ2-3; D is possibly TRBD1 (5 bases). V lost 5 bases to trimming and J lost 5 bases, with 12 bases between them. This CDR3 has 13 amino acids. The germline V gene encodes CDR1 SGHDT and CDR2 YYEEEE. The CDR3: CASRNNRGDTQYF. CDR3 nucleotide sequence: TGTGCCAGCAGGAATAATAGGGGAGATACGCAGTATTTT. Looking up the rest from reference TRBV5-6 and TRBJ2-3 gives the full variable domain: DAGVTQSPTHLIKTRGQQVTLRCSPKSGHDTVSWYQQALGQGPQFIFQYYEEEERQRGNFPDRFSGHQFPNYSSELNVNALLLGDSALYLCASRNNRGDTQYFGPGTRLTVL.

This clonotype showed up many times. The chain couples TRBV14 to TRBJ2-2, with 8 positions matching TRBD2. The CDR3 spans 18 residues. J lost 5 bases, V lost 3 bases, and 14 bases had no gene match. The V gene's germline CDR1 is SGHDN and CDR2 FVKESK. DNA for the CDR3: TGTGCCAGCAGCCACGTACTAGCGGACGGGACAAAAACCGGGGAGCTGTTTTTT. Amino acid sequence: CASSHVLADGTKTGELFF.

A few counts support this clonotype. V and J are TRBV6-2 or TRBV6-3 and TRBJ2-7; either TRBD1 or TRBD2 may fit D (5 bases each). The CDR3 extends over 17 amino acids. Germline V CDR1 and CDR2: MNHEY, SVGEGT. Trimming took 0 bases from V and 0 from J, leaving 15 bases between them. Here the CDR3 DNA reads TGTGCCAGCAGTTACTCGATATTCCGGGGCAACTCCTACGAGCAGTACTTC. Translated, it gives CASSYSIFRGNSYEQYF.

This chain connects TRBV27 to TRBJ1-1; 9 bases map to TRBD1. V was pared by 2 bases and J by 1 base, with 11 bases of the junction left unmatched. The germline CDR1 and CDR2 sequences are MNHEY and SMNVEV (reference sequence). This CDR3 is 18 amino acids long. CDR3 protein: CASSLTVGQGRGNTEAFF. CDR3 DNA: TGTGCCAGCAGTTTAACGGTGGGACAGGGTAGAGGGAACACTGAAGCTTTCTTT.

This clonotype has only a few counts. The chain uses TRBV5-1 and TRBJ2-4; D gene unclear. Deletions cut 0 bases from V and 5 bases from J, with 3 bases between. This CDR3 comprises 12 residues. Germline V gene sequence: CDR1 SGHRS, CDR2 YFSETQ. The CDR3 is CASSLGQNIQYF. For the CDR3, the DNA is TGCGCCAGCAGCTTGGGACAAAACATTCAGTACTTC.

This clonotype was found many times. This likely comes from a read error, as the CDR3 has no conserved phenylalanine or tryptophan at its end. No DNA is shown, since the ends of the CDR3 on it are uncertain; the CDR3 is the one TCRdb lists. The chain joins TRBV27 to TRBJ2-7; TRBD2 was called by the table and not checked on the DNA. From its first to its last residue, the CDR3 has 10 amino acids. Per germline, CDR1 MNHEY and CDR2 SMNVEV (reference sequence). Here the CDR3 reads CASRAVGGGK.

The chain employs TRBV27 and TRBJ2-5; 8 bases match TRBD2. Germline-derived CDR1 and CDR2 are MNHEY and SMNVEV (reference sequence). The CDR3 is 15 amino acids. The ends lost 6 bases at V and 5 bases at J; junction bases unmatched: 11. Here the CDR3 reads CASRSQRGTRETQYF. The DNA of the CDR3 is TGTGCCAGCAGGTCACAGCGGGGGACCAGGGAGACCCAGTACTTC.

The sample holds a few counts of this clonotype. CDR3 nucleotide sequence: TGTGCCAGCACCCAGACGGACAGGGCAGGCGAGCAGTACTTC. Protein: CASTQTDRAGEQYF. The V call is TRBV9, the J call TRBJ2-7; 8 bases line up with TRBD1. J lost 6 bases, V lost 6 bases, and 11 bases had no gene match. Germline V gene sequence: CDR1 SGDLS, CDR2 YYNGEE. The CDR3 runs to 14 residues.

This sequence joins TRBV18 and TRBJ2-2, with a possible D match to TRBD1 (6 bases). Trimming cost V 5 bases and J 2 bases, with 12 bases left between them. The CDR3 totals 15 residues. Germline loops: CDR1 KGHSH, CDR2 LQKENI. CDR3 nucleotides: TGTGCCAGCTCATATCAGGACAGAAACACCGGGGAGCTGTTTTTT. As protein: CASSYQDRNTGELFF.

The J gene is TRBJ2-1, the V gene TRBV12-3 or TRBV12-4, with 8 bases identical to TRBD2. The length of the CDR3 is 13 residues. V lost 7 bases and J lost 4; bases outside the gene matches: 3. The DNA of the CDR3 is TGTGCCAGCAAAAGCGGGAGTTACAATGAGCAGTTCTTC. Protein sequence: CASKSGSYNEQFF.

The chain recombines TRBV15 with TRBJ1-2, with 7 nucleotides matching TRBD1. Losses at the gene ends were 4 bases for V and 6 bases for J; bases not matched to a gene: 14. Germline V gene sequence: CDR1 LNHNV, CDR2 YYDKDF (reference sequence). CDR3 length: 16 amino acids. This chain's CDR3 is CATSKTGDRIVDGYTF. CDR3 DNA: TGTGCCACCAGCAAAACAGGGGATCGAATAGTAGATGGCTACACCTTC. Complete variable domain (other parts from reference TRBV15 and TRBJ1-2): DAMVIQNPRYQVTQFGKPVTLSCSQTLNHNVMYWYQQKSSQAPKLLFHYYDKDFNNEADTPDNFQSRRPNTSFCFLDIRSPGLGDTAMYLCATSKTGDRIVDGYTFGSGTRLTVV.

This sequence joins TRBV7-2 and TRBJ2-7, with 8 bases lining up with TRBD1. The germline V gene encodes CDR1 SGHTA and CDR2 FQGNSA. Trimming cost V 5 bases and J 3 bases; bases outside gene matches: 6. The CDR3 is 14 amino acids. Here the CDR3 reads CASSPGQGNYEQYF. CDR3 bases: TGTGCCAGCAGCCCCGGACAGGGCAACTACGAGCAGTACTTC.

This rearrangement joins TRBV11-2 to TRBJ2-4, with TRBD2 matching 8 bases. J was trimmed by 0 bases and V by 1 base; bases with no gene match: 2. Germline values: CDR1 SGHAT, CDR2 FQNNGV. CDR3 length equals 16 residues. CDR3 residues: CASSLALAVAKNIQYF. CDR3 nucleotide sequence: TGTGCCAGCAGCTTAGCACTAGCGGTAGCCAAAAACATTCAGTACTTC.

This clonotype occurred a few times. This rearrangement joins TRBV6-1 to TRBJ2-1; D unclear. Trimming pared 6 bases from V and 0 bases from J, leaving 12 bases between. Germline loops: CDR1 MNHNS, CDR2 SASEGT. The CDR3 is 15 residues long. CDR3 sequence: CASRARGSSYNEQFF. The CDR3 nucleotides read TGTGCCAGCAGAGCTCGCGGAAGCTCCTACAATGAGCAGTTCTTC.

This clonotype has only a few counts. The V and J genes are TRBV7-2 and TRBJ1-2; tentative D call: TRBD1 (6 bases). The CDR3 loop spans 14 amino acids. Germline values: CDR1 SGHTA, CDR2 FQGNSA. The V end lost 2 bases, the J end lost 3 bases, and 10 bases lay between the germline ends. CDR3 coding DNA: TGTGCCAGCAGCTTAAAGGGGGTCGACTATGGCTACACCTTC. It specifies CASSLKGVDYGYTF.

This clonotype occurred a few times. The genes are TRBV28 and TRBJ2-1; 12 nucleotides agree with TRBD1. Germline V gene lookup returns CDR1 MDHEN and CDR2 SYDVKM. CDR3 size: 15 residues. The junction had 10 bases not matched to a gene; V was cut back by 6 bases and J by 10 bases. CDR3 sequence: CASRPGTGGFGEQFF. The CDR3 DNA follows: TGTGCCAGCAGGCCCGGGACAGGGGGCTTCGGAGAGCAGTTCTTC.

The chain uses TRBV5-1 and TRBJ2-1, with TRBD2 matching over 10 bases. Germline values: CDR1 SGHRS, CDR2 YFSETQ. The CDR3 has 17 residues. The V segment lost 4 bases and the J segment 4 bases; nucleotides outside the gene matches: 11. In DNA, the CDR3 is TGCGCCAGCAGCCCCGGACTAGCGGAGGGCGTTTACAATGAGCAGTTCTTC. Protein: CASSPGLAEGVYNEQFF.

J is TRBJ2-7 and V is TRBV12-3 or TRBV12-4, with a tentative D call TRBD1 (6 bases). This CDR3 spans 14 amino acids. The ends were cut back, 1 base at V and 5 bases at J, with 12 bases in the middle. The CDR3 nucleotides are TGTGCCAGCAGTTTAGACATGAGGGGGAACGAGCAGTACTTC. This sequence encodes CASSLDMRGNEQYF.

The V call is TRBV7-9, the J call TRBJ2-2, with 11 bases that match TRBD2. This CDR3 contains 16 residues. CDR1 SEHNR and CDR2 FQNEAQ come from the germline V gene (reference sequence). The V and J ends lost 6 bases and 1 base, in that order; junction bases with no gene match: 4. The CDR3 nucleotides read TGTGCCAGCAGAATGGGGACTAGCGGGAACACCGGGGAGCTGTTTTTT. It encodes CASRMGTSGNTGELFF.

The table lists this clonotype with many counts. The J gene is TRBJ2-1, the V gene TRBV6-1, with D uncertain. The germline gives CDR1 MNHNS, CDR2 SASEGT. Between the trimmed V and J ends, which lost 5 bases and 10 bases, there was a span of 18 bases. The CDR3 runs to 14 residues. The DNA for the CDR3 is TGTGCCAGCAGTACCACTAACGCCCCAATCGAGCAGTTCTTC. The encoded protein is CASSTTNAPIEQFF.

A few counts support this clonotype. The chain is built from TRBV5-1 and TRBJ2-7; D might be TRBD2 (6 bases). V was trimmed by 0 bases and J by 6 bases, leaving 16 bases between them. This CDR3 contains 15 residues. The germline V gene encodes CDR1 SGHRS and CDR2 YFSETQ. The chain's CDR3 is CASSLVLAEGSEQYF. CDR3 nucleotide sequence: TGCGCCAGCAGCTTGGTCTTAGCGGAGGGTAGCGAGCAGTACTTC.

DNA for the CDR3: TGTGCCAGCAGCCAACTAGCGGAGCATGAGCAGTTCTTC. This translates into CASSQLAEHEQFF. This chain uses TRBV7-9 with TRBJ2-1, with TRBD2 matching over 8 bases. Trimming took 5 bases from V and 8 from J; bases not matched to a gene: 5. The CDR3 extends over 13 amino acids. Germline V gene data show CDR1 as SEHNR and CDR2 as FQNEAQ (reference sequence).

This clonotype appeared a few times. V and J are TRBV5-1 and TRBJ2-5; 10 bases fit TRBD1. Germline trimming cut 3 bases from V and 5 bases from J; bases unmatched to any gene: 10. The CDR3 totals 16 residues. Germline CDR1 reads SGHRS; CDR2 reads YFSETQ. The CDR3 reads CASSSSRTGGIETQYF. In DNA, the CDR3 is TGCGCCAGCAGCTCTTCAAGGACAGGGGGGATTGAGACCCAGTACTTC.